The TCR beta chain under discussion was sequenced for a study of CXCR3-negative and CXCR3-positive naive CD8 T cells. Study outcomes and limitations: Hydrophobicity of TRB CDR3s was greater in CXCR3-positive naive cells than in CXCR3-negative naive cells.

UMI-labeled TRB cDNA libraries were prepared by 5' RACE. TCRdb reanalyzed the 5' RACE reads and collapses them to one entry per CDR3 protein, without DNA. The repertoire table contains some 130,000 distinct CDR3 sequences. Per the germline V gene, CDR1 is SGHRS and CDR2 is YFSETQ. CDR3 length: 17 residues. Remarks on this clonotype: Antigen: not known.

The rearrangement links TRBV5-1 to TRBJ2-7; TCRdb reports TRBD1, a call that lacks DNA to check it against. This clonotype originated in a human donor in good health. Some clones in this sample may be carry-over from other donors' samples. Sequenced sample: naive CXCR3- CD8+ T cells from blood. Subset: CD45RO-CCR7+CD27+CD95- naive CD8+ T cells lacking CXCR3 (TNR3-). CDR3 protein: CASSLGHRGTSSYEQYF.